This T cell receptor beta chain was profiled in a study of T cell clonotyping in hematopoietic cell transplantation. Study-wide results and caveats: Without cell sorting, CD4 versus CD8 contributions remain unresolved. Recipient TCR diversity dropped after transplant; expanded clonotypes rose from day 30 to 180. Higher Inverse Simpson Index values in graft donor and pretransplant recipient predicted broader posttransplant TCR diversity.

Recipients were bled about 28 days pretransplant and at posttransplant days 30, 100, 180. As for this clone: Its antigen is unidentified.

The germline V and J ends were trimmed by 6 bases and 4 bases, with 19 bases remaining between them. Germline V lookup: CDR1 LNHDA, CDR2 SQIVND (reference sequence). CDR3 length: 16 residues. Repertoires were generated with immunoSEQ multiplex PCR, while TCRdb's copy carries only in-frame clones and drops some. This table holds around 9,000 clones, under 90% found once. The chain employs TRBV19 and TRBJ1-5, with D maybe TRBD1 (6 bases). The sequencing used PBMCs, collected at the time of graft-versus-host disease after allogeneic stem cell transplant. The sequence came from a male patient aged 60 to 75 who had an allogeneic stem cell transplant from an unrelated donor, so the T cells may come from the graft donor. Some clones in this sample may be carry-over from other donors' samples. For the CDR3, the DNA is TGTGCCAGTAGCATAATCGTCAGGGGTTTGAATCAGCCCCAGCATTTT. It is translated as CASSIIVRGLNQPQHF.